Presented here are 15 T cell receptor beta chains from one specimen sequenced in a study of T cells in Graves' hyperthyroidism and ophthalmopathy. TCR beta CDR3 regions were amplified from RNA. HTBI primers were the set used in a first-round RT-PCR of the TCR CDR3. In TCRdb, the multiplex PCR reads were re-called with MiXCR into one record per CDR3 protein. This table holds approximately 600,000 distinct CDR3 sequences, approximately 15% found once. The sample consisted of blood. The receptors come from a woman between 18 and 30 years old with Graves' ophthalmopathy.

This sequence joins TRBV7-9 and TRBJ2-1; 12 bases fit TRBD2. The trim removed 0 bases at V and 9 bases at J, leaving 6 bases unmatched. The CDR3 contains 16 residues. From germline, CDR1 is SEHNR and CDR2 FQNEAQ (reference sequence). The CDR3 here is CASSLAGTSGLAEQFF. CDR3 bases: TGTGCCAGCAGCTTAGCCGGGACTAGCGGGTTGGCTGAGCAGTTCTTC. Full variable domain (missing parts from reference TRBV7-9 and TRBJ2-1): DTGVSQNPRHKITKRGQNVTFRCDPISEHNRLYWYRQTLGQGPEFLTYFQNEAQLEKSRLLSDRFSAERPKGSFSTLEIQRTEQGDSAMYLCASSLAGTSGLAEQFFGPGTRLTVL.

This clonotype was detected many times. The chain couples TRBV11-3 to TRBJ2-1, with TRBD1 as a possible D gene (5 bases). Trimming removed 4 bases from V and 9 bases from J, with 19 bases in between. Germline CDR1 reads SGHNT; CDR2 reads YENEEA. This CDR3 contains 15 residues. The CDR3 loop is CASSSRRLLRGEQFF. In DNA form, the CDR3 reads TGTGCCAGCAGCTCTCGACGACTTCTAAGGGGTGAGCAGTTCTTC.

This clonotype was counted many times. The chain is built from TRBV2 and TRBJ1-1; 9 nucleotides line up with TRBD1. This CDR3 contains 15 residues. V shed 3 bases and J 5 bases; nucleotides not matched to a gene: 7. CDR1 SNHLY and CDR2 FYNNEI come from the germline V gene. The CDR3 DNA is TGTGCCAGCAGTGAGGGACAGGGAGTTAGGACTGAAGCTTTCTTT. This codes for CASSEGQGVRTEAFF.

There are many counts of this clonotype. The chain recombines TRBV5-1 with TRBJ2-1; 10 nucleotides line up with TRBD2. With V trimmed by 3 bases and J by 7 bases, 10 bases remained unmatched. Germline assignment: CDR1 SGHRS and CDR2 YFSETQ. The CDR3 is 16 residues long. CDR3 sequence: CASSYSPAGGGNEQFF. In nucleotides, the CDR3 is TGCGCCAGCAGCTACTCCCCAGCGGGAGGGGGTAATGAGCAGTTCTTC.

This clonotype was observed a handful of times. V usage is TRBV20-1 and J usage is TRBJ2-7; a weak D match, TRBD1 (6 bases). CDR1 is DFQATT, CDR2 SNEGSKA, per germline (reference sequence). V was clipped by 2 bases and J by 2 bases, with 10 bases between them. The CDR3 covers 13 residues. DNA of the CDR3: TGCAGTGCTAGAACAGGGAATCCCTACGAGCAGTACTTC. Encoded protein: CSARTGNPYEQYF.

The V gene is TRBV2, the J gene TRBJ2-3; possible D gene TRBD1, 5 bases. This CDR3 is 14 amino acids long. V lost 6 bases to trimming and J lost 0 bases, with 10 bases between them. The V gene's germline CDR1 is SNHLY and CDR2 FYNNEI. CDR3 nucleotides: TGTGCCAGCAGGGGTCGACAGAGCACAGATACGCAGTATTTT. Residues: CASRGRQSTDTQYF. Complete variable domain (other parts from reference TRBV2 and TRBJ2-3): EPEVTQTPSHQVTQMGQEVILRCVPISNHLYFYWYRQILGQKVEFLVSFYNNEISEKSEIFDDQFSVERPDGSNFTLKIRSTKLEDSAMYFCASRGRQSTDTQYFGPGTRLTVL.

The table lists this clonotype with a few counts. The chain joins TRBV3-1 to TRBJ1-1, with D unresolved. The germline CDR1 and CDR2 sequences are LGHDT and YNNKEL (reference sequence). The CDR3 is made up of 15 amino acids. Trimming cost V 1 base and J 2 bases, with 11 bases left between them. DNA of the CDR3: TGTGCCAGCAGCCAAGTAAGGAGTGCTAACACTGAAGCTTTCTTT. This gives the protein CASSQVRSANTEAFF.

This clonotype was counted only a few times. The chain is built from TRBV6-1 and TRBJ1-6; D gene unclear. Per the germline V gene, CDR1 is MNHNS and CDR2 is SASEGT. V lost 4 bases, J lost 9 bases, and 13 bases lay in between. CDR3 length: 14 amino acids. The DNA of the CDR3 is TGTGCCAGCAGTGCTGCCCAAGGAGGTTCACCCCTCCACTTT. This translates into CASSAAQGGSPLHF.

The V gene is TRBV9, the J gene TRBJ2-1; 8 bases are shared with TRBD2. The CDR3 covers 12 residues. J gave up 15 bases and V 3 bases, and 8 bases lay outside the gene matches. Germline V gives CDR1 SGDLS, CDR2 YYNGEE. The CDR3 DNA sequence: TGTGCCAGCAGCGGGACAGCGGGAGATCTGTTCTTC. Amino acid sequence: CASSGTAGDLFF.

This clonotype was detected ten times or more. The chain carries TRBV27 and TRBJ1-1, with 9 nucleotides matching TRBD1. CDR1 and CDR2 from the germline V gene are MNHEY and SMNVEV (reference sequence). With 2 bases clipped from V and 8 bases from J, the junction kept 6 bases outside the gene matches. CDR3 size: 14 residues. The CDR3 DNA sequence: TGTGCCAGCAGTTTACGGGGGACAGGGCTGGAAGCTTTCTTT. It translates to CASSLRGTGLEAFF.

The chain links TRBV9 to TRBJ1-2; no definite D call. Trimming removed 0 bases from V and 4 bases from J, with 10 bases in between. The CDR3 consists of 14 residues. Germline V lookup: CDR1 SGDLS, CDR2 YYNGEE. The CDR3 nucleotides read TGTGCCAGCAGCGTAGGGACCATTTCCTATGGCTACACCTTC. Amino acid sequence: CASSVGTISYGYTF.

This clonotype showed up many times. The rearrangement joins TRBV3-1 to TRBJ2-1; 14 positions agree with TRBD2. Per the germline V gene, CDR1 is LGHDT and CDR2 is YNNKEL (reference sequence). This CDR3 is built from 18 residues. V dropped 2 bases and J dropped 7; count of bases not matched to a gene: 10. CDR3 DNA sequence: TGTGCCAGCAGCCAATCGCCTGGGAGACTAGCGGGAGGGAATGAGCAGTTCTTC. This sequence encodes CASSQSPGRLAGGNEQFF.

J is TRBJ2-1 and V is TRBV9; 7 nucleotides line up with TRBD2. Germline assignment: CDR1 SGDLS and CDR2 YYNGEE. The length of the CDR3 is 16 residues. V dropped 0 bases and J dropped 2; count of bases not matched to a gene: 5. CDR3 nucleotides: TGTGCCAGCAGCGTAGATGCGGGAGCTGCCTACAATGAGCAGTTCTTC. Protein product: CASSVDAGAAYNEQFF.

The V and J genes are TRBV19 and TRBJ2-3; D gene ambiguous. This CDR3 comprises 12 residues. Trimming stripped 0 bases from V and 7 bases from J, with 5 bases between. The V gene's germline CDR1 is LNHDA and CDR2 SQIVND (reference sequence). The chain's CDR3 is CASSIERNTQYF. The CDR3 coding sequence is TGTGCCAGTAGTATAGAGCGGAATACGCAGTATTTT.

This clonotype has only a few counts. The chain recombines TRBV4-2 with TRBJ2-1, with 10 bases aligning to TRBD2. The CDR3 extends over 17 amino acids. CDR1 and CDR2 from the germline V gene are LGHNA and YNFKEQ. J lost 9 bases, V lost 0 bases, and 11 bases had no gene match. The CDR3 loop reads CASSQDAPSGSVSEQFF. In DNA, the CDR3 is TGTGCCAGCAGCCAAGATGCTCCTAGCGGGAGCGTTAGTGAGCAGTTCTTC.